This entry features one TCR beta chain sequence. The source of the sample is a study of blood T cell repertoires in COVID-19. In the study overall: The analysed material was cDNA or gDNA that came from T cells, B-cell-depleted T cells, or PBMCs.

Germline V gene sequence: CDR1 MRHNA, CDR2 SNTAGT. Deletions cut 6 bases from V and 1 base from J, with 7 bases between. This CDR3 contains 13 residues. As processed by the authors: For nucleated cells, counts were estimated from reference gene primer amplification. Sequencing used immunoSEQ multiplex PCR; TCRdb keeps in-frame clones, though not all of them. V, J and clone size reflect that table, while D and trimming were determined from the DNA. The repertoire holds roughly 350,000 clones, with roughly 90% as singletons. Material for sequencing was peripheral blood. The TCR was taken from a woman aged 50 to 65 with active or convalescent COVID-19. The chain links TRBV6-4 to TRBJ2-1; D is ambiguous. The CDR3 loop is CASSPRSYNEQFF. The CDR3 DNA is TGTGCCAGCAGCCCCAGATCCTACAATGAGCAGTTCTTC.